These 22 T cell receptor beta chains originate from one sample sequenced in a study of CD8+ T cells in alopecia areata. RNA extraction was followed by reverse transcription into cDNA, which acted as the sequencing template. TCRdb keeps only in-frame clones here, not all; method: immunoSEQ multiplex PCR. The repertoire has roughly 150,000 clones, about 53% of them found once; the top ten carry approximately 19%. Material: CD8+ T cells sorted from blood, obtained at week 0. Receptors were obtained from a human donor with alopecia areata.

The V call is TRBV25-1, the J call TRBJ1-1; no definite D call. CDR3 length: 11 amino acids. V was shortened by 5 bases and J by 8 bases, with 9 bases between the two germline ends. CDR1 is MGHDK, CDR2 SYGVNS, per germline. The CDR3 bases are TGTGCCAGCAGTCCTGGAGTAGAAGCTTTCTTT. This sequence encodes CASSPGVEAFF.

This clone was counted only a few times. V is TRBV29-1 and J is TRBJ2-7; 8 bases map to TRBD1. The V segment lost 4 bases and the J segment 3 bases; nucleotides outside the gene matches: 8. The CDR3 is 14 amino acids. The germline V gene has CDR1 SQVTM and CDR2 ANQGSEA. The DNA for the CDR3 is TGCAGCGTTGTCCCACAGGGGGTGAACTACGAGCAGTACTTC. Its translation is CSVVPQGVNYEQYF.

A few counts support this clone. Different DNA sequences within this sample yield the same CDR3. Here the CDR3 reads CASSQDRGNYEQYF. The CDR3 bases are TGCGCCAGCAGCCAAGATCGCGGGAACTACGAGCAGTACTTC. The rearrangement uses TRBV4-3 and TRBJ2-7, with D maybe TRBD2 (6 bases). The CDR3 is made up of 14 amino acids. V lost 0 bases to trimming and J lost 3 bases, with 9 bases between them. Germline CDR1 and CDR2: LGHNA and YSLEER.

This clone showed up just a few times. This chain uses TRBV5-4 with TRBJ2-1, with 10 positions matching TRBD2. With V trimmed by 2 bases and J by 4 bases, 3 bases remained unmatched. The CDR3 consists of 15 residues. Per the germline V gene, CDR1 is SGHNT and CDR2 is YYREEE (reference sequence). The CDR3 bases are TGTGCCAGCAGCTTCCTAGCGGGGGATTACAATGAGCAGTTCTTC. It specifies CASSFLAGDYNEQFF.

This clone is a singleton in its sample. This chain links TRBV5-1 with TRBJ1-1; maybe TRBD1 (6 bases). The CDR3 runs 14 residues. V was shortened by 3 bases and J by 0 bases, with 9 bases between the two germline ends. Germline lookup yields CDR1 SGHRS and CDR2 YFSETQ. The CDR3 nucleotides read TGCGCCAGCAGCTCCGACAGGATGAACACTGAAGCTTTCTTT. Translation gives CASSSDRMNTEAFF.

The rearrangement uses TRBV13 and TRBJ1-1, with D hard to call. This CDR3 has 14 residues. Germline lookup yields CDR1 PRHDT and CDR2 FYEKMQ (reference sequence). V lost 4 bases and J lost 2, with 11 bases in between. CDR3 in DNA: TGTGCCAGCAGCTACGACCTGGGAAACACTGAAGCTTTCTTT. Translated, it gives CASSYDLGNTEAFF.

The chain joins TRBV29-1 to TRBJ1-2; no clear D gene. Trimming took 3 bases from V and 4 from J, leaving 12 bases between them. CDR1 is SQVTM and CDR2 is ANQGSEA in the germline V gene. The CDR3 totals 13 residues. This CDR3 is CSVESAESYGYTF. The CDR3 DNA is TGCAGCGTTGAGTCGGCAGAGAGCTATGGCTACACCTTC.

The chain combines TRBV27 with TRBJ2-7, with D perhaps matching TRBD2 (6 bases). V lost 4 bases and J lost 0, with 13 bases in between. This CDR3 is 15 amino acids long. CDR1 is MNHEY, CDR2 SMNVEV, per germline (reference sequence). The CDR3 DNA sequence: TGTGCCAGCAGTTCAGGTAGCGGCAGCTCCTACGAGCAGTACTTC. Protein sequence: CASSSGSGSSYEQYF.

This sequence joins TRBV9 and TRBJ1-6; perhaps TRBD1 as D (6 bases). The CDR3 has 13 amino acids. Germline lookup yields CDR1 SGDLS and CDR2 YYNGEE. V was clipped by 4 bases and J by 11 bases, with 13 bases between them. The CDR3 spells CASSPGGATPLHF. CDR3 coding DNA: TGTGCCAGCAGCCCTGGGGGGGCGACACCCCTCCACTTT.

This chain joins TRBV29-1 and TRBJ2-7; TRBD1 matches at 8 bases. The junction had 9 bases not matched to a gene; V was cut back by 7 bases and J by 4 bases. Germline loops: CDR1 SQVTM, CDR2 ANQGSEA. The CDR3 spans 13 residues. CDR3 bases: TGCAGCGCAGACAGGGGAGAGGGTTACGAGCAGTACTTC. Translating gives CSADRGEGYEQYF.

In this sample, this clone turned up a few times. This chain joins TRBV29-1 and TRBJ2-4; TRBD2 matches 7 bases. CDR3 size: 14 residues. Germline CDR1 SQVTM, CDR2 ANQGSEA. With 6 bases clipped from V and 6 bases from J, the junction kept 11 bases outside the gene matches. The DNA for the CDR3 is TGCAGCGTCCCCAAGGGAGGGGATGCAAACATTCAGTACTTC. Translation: CSVPKGGDANIQYF.

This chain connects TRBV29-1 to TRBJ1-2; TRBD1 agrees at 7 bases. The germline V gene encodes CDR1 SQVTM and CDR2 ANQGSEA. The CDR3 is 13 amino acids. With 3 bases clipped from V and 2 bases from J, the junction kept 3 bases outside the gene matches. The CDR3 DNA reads TGCAGCGTTGATACAGGGGAAAACTATGGCTACACCTTC. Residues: CSVDTGENYGYTF.

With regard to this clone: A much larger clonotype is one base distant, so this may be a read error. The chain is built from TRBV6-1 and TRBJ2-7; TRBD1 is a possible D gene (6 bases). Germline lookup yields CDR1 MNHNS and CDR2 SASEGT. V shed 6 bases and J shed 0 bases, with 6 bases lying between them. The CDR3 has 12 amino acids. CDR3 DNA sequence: TGTGCCAGCAGGGACAGCTCCTACGAGCAGTACTTC. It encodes CASRDSSYEQYF.

This CDR3 reads CASSAAASNQPQHF. The CDR3 DNA reads TGTGCCAGCAGCGCGGCCGCCAGCAATCAGCCCCAGCATTTT. The rearrangement joins TRBV9 to TRBJ1-5; D is uncertain. Germline loops: CDR1 SGDLS, CDR2 YYNGEE. Trimming shortened V by 3 bases and J by 1 base, and 8 bases separated the two germline ends. This CDR3 has 14 residues.

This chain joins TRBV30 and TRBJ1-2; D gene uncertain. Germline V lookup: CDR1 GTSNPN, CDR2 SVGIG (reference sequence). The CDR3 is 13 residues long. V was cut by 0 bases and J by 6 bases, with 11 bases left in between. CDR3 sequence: CAWSVLRGDGYTF. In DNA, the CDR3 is TGTGCCTGGAGTGTACTACGTGGTGATGGCTACACCTTC. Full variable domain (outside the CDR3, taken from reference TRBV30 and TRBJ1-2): SQTIHQWPATLVQPVGSPLSLECTVEGTSNPNLYWYRQAAGRGLQLLFYSVGIGQISSEVPQNLSASRPQDRQFILSSKKLLLSDSGFYLCAWSVLRGDGYTFGSGTRLTVV.

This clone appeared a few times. The CDR3 region is CASSQDVTGNEKLFF. The CDR3 DNA reads as TGCGCCAGCAGCCAAGATGTTACGGGGAATGAAAAACTGTTTTTT. The rearrangement links TRBV4-3 to TRBJ1-4; no clear D. The CDR3 runs 15 residues. Germline CDR1 LGHNA, CDR2 YSLEER. Trimming stripped 0 bases from V and 5 bases from J, with 10 bases between.

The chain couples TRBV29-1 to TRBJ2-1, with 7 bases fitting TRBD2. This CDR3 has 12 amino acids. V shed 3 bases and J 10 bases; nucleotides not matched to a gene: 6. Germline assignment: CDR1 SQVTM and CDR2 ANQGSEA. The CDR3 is CSVDFRRGEQFF. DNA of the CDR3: TGCAGCGTTGATTTCAGGCGGGGGGAGCAGTTCTTC.

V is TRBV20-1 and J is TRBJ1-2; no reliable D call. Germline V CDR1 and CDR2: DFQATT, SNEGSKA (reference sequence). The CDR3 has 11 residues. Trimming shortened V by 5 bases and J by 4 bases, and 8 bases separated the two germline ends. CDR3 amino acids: CSARGAYGYTF. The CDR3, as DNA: TGCAGTGCTCGAGGAGCCTATGGCTACACCTTC.

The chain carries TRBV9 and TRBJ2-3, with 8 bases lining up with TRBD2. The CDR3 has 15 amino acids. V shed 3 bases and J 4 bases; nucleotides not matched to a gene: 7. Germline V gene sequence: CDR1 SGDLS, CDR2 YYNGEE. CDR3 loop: CASSASGGSADTQYF. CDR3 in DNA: TGTGCCAGCAGCGCCAGCGGGGGCTCGGCAGATACGCAGTATTTT.

The CDR3: CASSLRSGTHQETQYF. In nucleotides, the CDR3 is TGTGCCAGCAGCTTAAGGTCGGGAACCCACCAAGAGACCCAGTACTTC. The chain is built from TRBV7-8 and TRBJ2-5, with a possible D match to TRBD2 (5 bases). CDR3 length: 16 amino acids. V was clipped by 2 bases and J by 0 bases, with 13 bases between them. Per the germline V gene, CDR1 is SGHVS and CDR2 is FQNEAQ. The variable domain in full, completed from reference TRBV7-8 and TRBJ2-5, reads GAGVSQSPRYKVAKRGQDVALRCDPISGHVSLFWYQQALGQGPEFLTYFQNEAQLDKSGLPSDRFFAERPEGSVSTLKIQRTQQEDSAVYLCASSLRSGTHQETQYFGPGTRLLVL.

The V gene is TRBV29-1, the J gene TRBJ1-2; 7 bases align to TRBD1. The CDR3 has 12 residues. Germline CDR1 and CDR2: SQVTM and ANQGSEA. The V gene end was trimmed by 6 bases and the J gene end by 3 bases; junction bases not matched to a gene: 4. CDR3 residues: CSVLGQDYGYTF. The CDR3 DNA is TGCAGCGTCTTAGGACAGGACTATGGCTACACCTTC.

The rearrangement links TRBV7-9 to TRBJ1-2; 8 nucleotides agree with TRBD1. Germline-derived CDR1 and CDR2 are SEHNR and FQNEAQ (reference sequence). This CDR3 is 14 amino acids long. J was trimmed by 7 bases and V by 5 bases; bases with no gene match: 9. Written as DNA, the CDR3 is TGTGCCAGCAGCAATCCCGGGACAGGACGTGGCTACACCTTC. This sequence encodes CASSNPGTGRGYTF.